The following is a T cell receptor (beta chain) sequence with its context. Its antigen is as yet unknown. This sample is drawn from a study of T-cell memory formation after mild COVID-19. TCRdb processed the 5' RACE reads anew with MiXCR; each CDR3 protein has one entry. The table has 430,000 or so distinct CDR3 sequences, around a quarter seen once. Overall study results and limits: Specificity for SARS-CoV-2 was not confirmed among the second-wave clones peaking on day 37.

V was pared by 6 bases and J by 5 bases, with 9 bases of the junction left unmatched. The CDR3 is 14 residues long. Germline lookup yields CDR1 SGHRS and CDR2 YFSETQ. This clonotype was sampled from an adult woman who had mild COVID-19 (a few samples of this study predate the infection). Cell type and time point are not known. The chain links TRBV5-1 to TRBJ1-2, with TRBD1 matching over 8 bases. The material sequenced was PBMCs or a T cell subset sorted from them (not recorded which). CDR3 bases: TGCGCCAGCACCGACACGCAGGGGGCTTATGGCTACACCTTC. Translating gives CASTDTQGAYGYTF.